The TCR beta chain described here comes from a study of T cell changes during pregnancy in multiple sclerosis. V was trimmed by 5 bases and J by 5 bases, leaving 21 bases between them. Germline V lookup: CDR1 LNHDA, CDR2 SQIVND (reference sequence). The CDR3 is 16 residues long. TCRdb keeps only in-frame clones here, not all; method: immunoSEQ multiplex PCR. The sample consists of 50,000 to 65,000 clones, roughly 96% of them appearing once. V and J are TRBV19 and TRBJ1-1; D is perhaps TRBD1 (6 bases). The sequences come from CD8+ T cells from peripheral blood mononuclear cells, collected after pregnancy. This TCR derives from a female donor with multiple sclerosis, enrolled in a pregnancy study. The CDR3 loop is CASSLGQPPKVTEAFF. The DNA for the CDR3 is TGTGCCAGTAGTTTAGGACAGCCGCCCAAGGTAACTGAAGCTTTCTTT.